This passage covers 18 T cell receptor beta chains from one sample sequenced in a study of T cell responses to AZD1222 COVID-19 vaccine. Measured with immunoSEQ multiplex PCR; TCRdb has only the in-frame clones, and not every one. Of about 82,000 clones in the sample, 85% to 90% were seen once. This sample comprised peripheral blood, obtained on day 0 of AZD1222 vaccination. The receptor source for this set is an adult in good health.

The rearrangement links TRBV30 to TRBJ1-1; no clear D. The germline V gene encodes CDR1 GTSNPN and CDR2 SVGIG (reference sequence). CDR3 length: 13 residues. V gave up 0 bases and J gave up 0 bases, with 5 bases separating them. Written as DNA, the CDR3 is TGTGCCTGGAGTGTACTTATGAACACTGAAGCTTTCTTT. Protein sequence: CAWSVLMNTEAFF.

About this clone: Germline and junction disagree at one end, which may indicate a read error. The chain recombines TRBV3-1 (or the pseudogene TRBV3-2) with TRBJ1-1; 8 bases align to TRBD1. CDR1 is LGHDT and CDR2 is YNNKEL in the germline V gene (reference sequence). The CDR3 is 15 residues long. CDR3 in amino acids: CASSLGQGSATETFF. The CDR3 coding sequence is TGTGCCAGCAGCCTCGGACAGGGAAGTGCCACTGAAACTTTCTTT.

The chain employs TRBV7-6 and TRBJ2-5; D possibly corresponds to TRBD2 (6 bases). CDR1 and CDR2 (germline): SGHVS, FNYEAQ. The CDR3 length is 15 residues. V was shortened by 3 bases and J by 3 bases, with 14 bases between the two germline ends. The CDR3 is CASSFFAGKKETQYF. In DNA form, the CDR3 reads TGTGCCAGCAGCTTTTTTGCGGGGAAAAAAGAGACCCAGTACTTC.

The V call is TRBV6-5, the J call TRBJ1-1; D unclear. The CDR3 sequence is 14 residues long. Germline assignment: CDR1 MNHEY and CDR2 SVGAGI. Trimming pared 0 bases from V and 7 bases from J, leaving 12 bases between. In DNA, the CDR3 is TGTGCCAGCAGTTACTCGGAGGGTTTGGGTGAAGCTTTCTTT. Its protein product is CASSYSEGLGEAFF.

J is TRBJ1-1 and V is TRBV9; D uncertain. Trimming removed 4 bases from V and 4 bases from J, with 11 bases in between. Germline V gene sequence: CDR1 SGDLS, CDR2 YYNGEE. This CDR3 contains 13 residues. CDR3 sequence (DNA): TGTGCCAGCAGCTCCAGTGGAAGCACTGAAGCTTTCTTT. Protein product: CASSSSGSTEAFF.

The chain recombines TRBV28 with TRBJ2-2; D is unclear. Germline-derived CDR1 and CDR2 are MDHEN and SYDVKM. This CDR3 comprises 13 residues. V lost 6 bases and J lost 2, with 7 bases in between. The CDR3, as DNA: TGTGCCAGCAGGCTTACTAACACCGGGGAGCTGTTTTTT. The encoded protein is CASRLTNTGELFF.

This chain links TRBV3-1 (or the pseudogene TRBV3-2) with TRBJ2-6, with 7 bases that match TRBD1. Germline CDR1 LGHDT, CDR2 YNNKEL (reference sequence). V was pared by 6 bases and J by 0 bases, with 5 bases of the junction left unmatched. The CDR3 totals 16 residues. The CDR3 reads CASRRDRTSGANVLTF. CDR3 bases: TGTGCCAGCAGGAGGGACAGAACCTCTGGGGCCAACGTCCTGACTTTC.

The V call is TRBV18, the J call TRBJ1-5; 9 nucleotides match TRBD1. Trimming removed 4 bases from V and 0 bases from J; junction bases left unmatched: 16. Germline V gene data show CDR1 as KGHSH and CDR2 as LQKENI. This CDR3 has 20 residues. The chain's CDR3 is CASSLRPGQGRGDSNQPQHF. CDR3 DNA: TGTGCCAGCTCACTACGCCCGGGACAGGGTAGAGGGGATAGCAATCAGCCCCAGCATTTT.

The V call is TRBV25-1, the J call TRBJ2-1; D is perhaps TRBD1 or TRBD2 (7 bases each). Germline assignment: CDR1 MGHDK and CDR2 SYGVNS. The V and J ends lost 7 bases and 8 bases respectively, with 21 bases between them. CDR3 length: 15 amino acids. CDR3 DNA sequence: TGTGCCAGCACCGTGGGGGAGGGGGCCGCGGATGAGCAGTTCTTC. As protein: CASTVGEGAADEQFF.

CDR3 amino acids: CASRRQGALNTEAFF. Here the CDR3 DNA reads TGTGCCAGCAGGCGACAGGGGGCACTGAACACTGAAGCTTTCTTT. The chain couples TRBV6-5 to TRBJ1-1; TRBD1 matches at 10 bases. CDR1 and CDR2 from the germline V gene are MNHEY and SVGAGI. The CDR3 spans 15 residues. The V and J ends lost 6 bases and 0 bases, in that order; junction bases with no gene match: 4.

The chain carries TRBV6-1 and TRBJ2-7, with D perhaps TRBD1 or TRBD2 (6 bases each). The CDR3 has 15 residues. Trimming removed 1 base at V and 7 bases at J, with 17 bases between. The germline V gene encodes CDR1 MNHNS and CDR2 SASEGT. The CDR3 region is CASSEVGGYYVEQYF. The CDR3 bases are TGTGCCAGCAGTGAAGTGGGGGGCTACTATGTGGAGCAGTACTTC.

The V and J genes are TRBV11-3 and TRBJ2-1; 8 bases are a match to TRBD2. The germline V gene has CDR1 SGHNT and CDR2 YENEEA. This CDR3 has 13 amino acids. J gave up 3 bases and V 10 bases, and 5 bases lay outside the gene matches. CDR3 in DNA: TGTGCCATATCGGGGGGGAACTACAATGAGCAGTTCTTC. It encodes CAISGGNYNEQFF. The full variable domain, with the rest looked up from reference TRBV11-3 and TRBJ2-1, is EAGVVQSPRYKIIEKKQPVAFWCNPISGHNTLYWYLQNLGQGPELLIRYENEEAVDDSQLPKDRFSAERLKGVDSTLKIQPAELGDSAVYLCAISGGNYNEQFFGPGTRLTVL.

This sequence joins TRBV7-9 and TRBJ1-1; D call uncertain. CDR3 size: 12 residues. Germline V lookup: CDR1 SEHNR, CDR2 FQNEAQ (reference sequence). Trimming stripped 5 bases from V and 0 bases from J, with 4 bases between. CDR3 protein: CASSPMNTEAFF. The CDR3 region has the DNA TGTGCCAGCAGCCCCATGAACACTGAAGCTTTCTTT.

The sample holds one count of this clone. The chain is built from TRBV7-6 and TRBJ2-7; 7 nucleotides agree with TRBD1. Germline CDR1 SGHVS, CDR2 FNYEAQ. The CDR3 has 15 amino acids. V lost 2 bases to trimming and J lost 2 bases; unmatched junction nucleotides: 6. Written as DNA, the CDR3 is TGTGCCAGCAGCTTATTAGGGGACAGTACCTACGAGCAGTACTTC. Translated: CASSLLGDSTYEQYF.

The chain is built from TRBV2 and TRBJ1-5, with D unclear. V dropped 1 base and J dropped 4 bases, with 8 bases sitting between them. The CDR3 consists of 14 residues. The germline CDR1 and CDR2 sequences are SNHLY and FYNNEI. CDR3 protein: CASSEGQDNQPQHF. DNA of the CDR3: TGTGCCAGCAGTGAAGGGCAGGATAATCAGCCCCAGCATTTT.

The chain uses TRBV2 and TRBJ1-2; 7 bases are a match to TRBD1. CDR1 and CDR2 (germline): SNHLY, FYNNEI. This CDR3 is 13 amino acids long. J was trimmed by 4 bases and V by 6 bases; bases with no gene match: 5. The CDR3 reads CASRKGQLYGYTF. The CDR3 DNA is TGTGCCAGCAGAAAGGGACAGCTCTATGGCTACACCTTC. Together with reference TRBV2 and TRBJ1-2, the CDR3 gives the full variable domain: EPEVTQTPSHQVTQMGQEVILRCVPISNHLYFYWYRQILGQKVEFLVSFYNNEISEKSEIFDDQFSVERPDGSNFTLKIRSTKLEDSAMYFCASRKGQLYGYTFGSGTRLTVV.

The chain has TRBV9 and TRBJ2-1; 13 nucleotides match TRBD2. Germline V lookup: CDR1 SGDLS, CDR2 YYNGEE. J gave up 9 bases and V 3 bases, and 3 bases lay outside the gene matches. This CDR3 contains 14 residues. The CDR3 DNA follows: TGTGCCAGCAGCGGGACTAGCGGGGGAACTGAGCAGTTCTTC. Its protein product is CASSGTSGGTEQFF.

V is TRBV18 and J is TRBJ2-7, with 7 bases identical to TRBD1. The CDR3 sequence is 15 residues long. Germline assignment: CDR1 KGHSH and CDR2 LQKENI. Trimming took 1 base from V and 7 from J; bases not matched to a gene: 10. The CDR3 reads CASSPRPGGNNEQYF. The CDR3 coding sequence is TGTGCCAGCTCACCACGGCCAGGGGGTAATAATGAGCAGTACTTC.